Each of the 11 T cell receptor beta chains below was sequenced from the same sample in a study of T cell changes during pregnancy in multiple sclerosis. Sequenced by immunoSEQ multiplex PCR; TCRdb stores in-frame clones only, minus some. This sample has about 87,000 clones, with about 94% found just once. This specimen was peripheral blood, taken in the third trimester of pregnancy. Receptors originate from a female donor in good health, enrolled as a control in a pregnancy study.

The chain combines TRBV7-6 with TRBJ2-1; no definite D call. Germline V CDR1 and CDR2: SGHVS, FNYEAQ. CDR3 length: 15 residues. V lost 1 base and J lost 4, with 11 bases in between. DNA for the CDR3: TGTGCCAGCAGCTTAGTGTGGGCAGATTACAATGAGCAGTTCTTC. Its protein product is CASSLVWADYNEQFF.

The chain has TRBV5-1 and TRBJ2-7; 12 bases are shared with TRBD2. The J call may be incorrect, as the DNA end agrees better with TRBJ2-5. Germline V lookup: CDR1 SGHRS, CDR2 YFSETQ. The CDR3 length is 14 residues. In DNA form, the CDR3 reads TGCGCCAGCAGCTTGTCGACTAGCGGGAGGACCCAGTACTTC. It translates to CASSLSTSGRTQYF.

V gene TRBV14 combines with J gene TRBJ2-1, with D perhaps TRBD1 (5 bases). V lost 6 bases and J 4 bases, leaving 10 bases between the germline ends. The germline gives CDR1 SGHDN, CDR2 FVKESK. The CDR3 runs 13 residues. The CDR3 DNA sequence: TGTGCCAGCAGTGGCAGGGTTTACAATGAGCAGTTCTTC. Translation: CASSGRVYNEQFF.

This chain joins TRBV29-1 and TRBJ1-2; a possible D gene is TRBD1 (5 bases). V shed 5 bases and J shed 4 bases, with 8 bases lying between them. Germline V CDR1 and CDR2: SQVTM, ANQGSEA. CDR3 length: 11 residues. The CDR3 region has the DNA TGCAGCGTTAGACAGATCTATGGCTACACCTTC. It is translated as CSVRQIYGYTF.

This chain joins TRBV5-6 and TRBJ2-7; 7 bases match TRBD1. The CDR3 covers 14 residues. V shed 3 bases and J 5 bases; nucleotides not matched to a gene: 8. Looked up from germline, CDR1 is SGHDT and CDR2 is YYEEEE. The CDR3 region has the DNA TGTGCCAGCAGCTGGGGACAGCTACTACACGAGCAGTACTTC. It yields the protein CASSWGQLLHEQYF.

The chain couples TRBV5-4 to TRBJ2-7; 10 nucleotides line up with TRBD2. The CDR3 totals 16 residues. Losses at the gene ends were 4 bases for V and 0 bases for J; bases not matched to a gene: 7. Germline lookup yields CDR1 SGHNT and CDR2 YYREEE (reference sequence). The chain's CDR3 is CASSHTGLADSYEQYF. The CDR3, as DNA: TGTGCCAGCAGCCACACCGGACTAGCGGACTCCTACGAGCAGTACTTC.

The chain employs TRBV27 and TRBJ2-1; D possibly corresponds to TRBD1 (5 bases). The CDR3 is 12 amino acids. V was trimmed by 2 bases and J by 7 bases, leaving 6 bases between them. Germline-derived CDR1 and CDR2 are MNHEY and SMNVEV (reference sequence). This CDR3 is CASSLRGNEQFF. In DNA, the CDR3 is TGTGCCAGCAGTTTAAGGGGAAATGAGCAGTTCTTC.

The chain has TRBV5-1 and TRBJ1-3; D ambiguous. This CDR3 is built from 15 residues. The V gene's germline CDR1 is SGHRS and CDR2 YFSETQ. Trimming cost V 2 bases and J 2 bases, with 11 bases left between them. The CDR3 nucleotides read TGCGCCAGCAGCTTAAATGCGGGGACTGGAAACACCATATATTTT. Amino acids: CASSLNAGTGNTIYF.

The table lists this clone with a count of one. The rearrangement uses TRBV7-9 and TRBJ2-1; D remains unclear. Germline loops: CDR1 SEHNR, CDR2 FQNEAQ (reference sequence). The CDR3 contains 11 residues. V gave up 7 bases and J gave up 7 bases, with 8 bases separating them. The DNA for the CDR3 is TGTGCCAGCACCCTACCAAATGAGCAGTTCTTC. This gives the protein CASTLPNEQFF.

The V and J genes are TRBV28 and TRBJ1-1; D possibly corresponds to TRBD1 (5 bases). In germline, CDR1 is MDHEN, CDR2 SYDVKM. The CDR3 length is 15 residues. The ends were cut back, 1 base at V and 2 bases at J, with 11 bases in the middle. The CDR3 bases are TGTGCCAGCAGTTTATTCTGGGGCCCTAACACTGAAGCTTTCTTT. Amino acids: CASSLFWGPNTEAFF.

This clone was seen a handful of times. The rearrangement uses TRBV27 and TRBJ2-7; 7 bases fit TRBD1. The ends lost 5 bases at V and 2 bases at J; junction bases unmatched: 9. The CDR3 extends over 15 amino acids. CDR1 is MNHEY, CDR2 SMNVEV, per germline (reference sequence). CDR3 nucleotide sequence: TGTGCCAGCAGTGGCCCCCACAGGGGAACCTACGAGCAGTACTTC. Amino acids: CASSGPHRGTYEQYF.